The clone carrying this T cell receptor beta chain has at least ten counts. RNA transcripts served as the template for amplifying TCR beta CDR3 regions. A first-round RT-PCR of the TCR CDR3 used the HTBI primer set. Each CDR3 protein gets one entry after TCRdb re-called the multiplex PCR reads with MiXCR. The table includes 450,000 to 650,000 distinct CDR3 sequences, 17% detected once. This sample stems from a study of T cells in Graves' hyperthyroidism and ophthalmopathy. Germline V CDR1 and CDR2: DFQATT, SNEGSKA (reference sequence). This CDR3 is 15 amino acids long. Trimming pared 5 bases from V and 1 base from J, leaving 16 bases between.

This chain connects TRBV20-1 to TRBJ2-3; no definite D call. The sample comprised blood. The TCR originated in a woman aged 18 to 35 with Graves' ophthalmopathy. The CDR3: CSAAFRSAGTDTQYF. In DNA form, the CDR3 reads TGCAGTGCTGCATTCAGGTCTGCGGGCACAGATACGCAGTATTTT.